Following are 4 T cell receptor beta chains from one sample sequenced in a study of T cells in Graves' hyperthyroidism and ophthalmopathy. TCR beta CDR3 regions were amplified from RNA transcripts. HTBI primers were employed in a first-round RT-PCR of the TCR CDR3. TCRdb re-called the multiplex PCR reads with MiXCR, one entry per CDR3 protein. This table holds under 650,000 distinct CDR3 sequences, under 20% found once. Input material: blood. Receptor source: a woman aged 25 to 45 with Graves' hyperthyroidism.

This clonotype was seen ten or more times. The chain uses TRBV11-2 and TRBJ2-7; D tentatively fits TRBD1 or TRBD2 (7 bases each). Germline values: CDR1 SGHAT, CDR2 FQNNGV. Deletions cut 0 bases from V and 2 bases from J, with 17 bases between. The CDR3 sequence is 17 residues long. The CDR3 reads CASSLEGGGASTYEQYF. CDR3 bases: TGTGCCAGCAGCTTAGAGGGAGGGGGCGCCAGCACCTACGAGCAGTACTTC.

This clonotype was counted ten times or more. This chain links TRBV30 with TRBJ1-5; the match to TRBD1 covers 7 bases. J was trimmed by 1 base and V by 3 bases; bases with no gene match: 6. Germline V gene lookup returns CDR1 GTSNPN and CDR2 SVGIG (reference sequence). CDR3 length equals 15 residues. In DNA, the CDR3 is TGTGCCTGGAGCCGAGGAGGGGGCAGCAATCAGCCCCAGCATTTT. Amino acids: CAWSRGGGSNQPQHF.

This clonotype was counted at least ten times. V usage is TRBV20-1 and J usage is TRBJ2-7, with 12 bases that match TRBD1. The junction had 7 bases not matched to a gene; V was cut back by 5 bases and J by 5 bases. This CDR3 comprises 14 residues. The germline CDR1 and CDR2 sequences are DFQATT and SNEGSKA (reference sequence). As DNA, the CDR3 is TGCAGTGCTTTACCCGGGACAGGGGGCCACGAGCAGTACTTC. Its protein product is CSALPGTGGHEQYF.

This clonotype has a count of ten or more. The rearrangement uses TRBV6-6 and TRBJ1-2; 8 positions agree with TRBD1. The CDR3 totals 15 residues. The V and J ends lost 0 bases and 8 bases, in that order; junction bases with no gene match: 8. Per the germline V gene, CDR1 is MNHNY and CDR2 is SVGAGI (reference sequence). The CDR3 nucleotides read TGTGCCAGCAGTTACTCCCGGACAGGGTGGGGAGGCTACACCTTC. It is translated as CASSYSRTGWGGYTF.